What follows are 25 T cell receptor beta chains derived from one specimen sequenced in a study of CD8 T cells in Susac syndrome. Random hexamers primed reverse transcription of 0.5 to 1 ug RNA. MiXCR was run by TCRdb on the immunoSEQ multiplex PCR reads, yielding one entry per CDR3 protein. The sample shows about 140,000 distinct CDR3 sequences, over 90% of them seen only once. The sample was CD4+ T cells from PBMCs. The receptors were gathered from a human donor with Susac syndrome.

This chain connects TRBV2 to TRBJ1-1; tentative D call: TRBD1 (5 bases). The CDR3 length is 15 residues. The germline V gene encodes CDR1 SNHLY and CDR2 FYNNEI. The V gene lost 4 bases and the J gene lost 4 bases, with 16 bases spanning the gap. This CDR3 is CASSGHGAPVTEAFF. CDR3 in DNA: TGTGCCAGCAGTGGGCATGGGGCGCCGGTCACTGAAGCTTTCTTT.

The gene calls are TRBV5-6 and TRBJ2-7; 12 bases match TRBD2. CDR3 length equals 16 residues. With 4 bases clipped from V and 4 bases from J, the junction kept 9 bases outside the gene matches. The germline V gene has CDR1 SGHDT and CDR2 YYEEEE. The CDR3 protein is CASSPGLAGTGYEQYF. The CDR3 nucleotides are TGTGCCAGCAGCCCCGGACTAGCGGGAACGGGTTACGAGCAGTACTTC.

The rearrangement joins TRBV20-1 to TRBJ2-5, with 8 bases identical to TRBD1. With V trimmed by 5 bases and J by 4 bases, 3 bases remained unmatched. The V gene's germline CDR1 is DFQATT and CDR2 SNEGSKA (reference sequence). The CDR3 spans 12 residues. CDR3 sequence reads: CSALTGGETQYF. CDR3 in DNA: TGCAGTGCTCTAACAGGGGGAGAGACCCAGTACTTC.

The chain joins TRBV29-1 to TRBJ1-2; tentative D call: TRBD1 (6 bases). V was shortened by 5 bases and J by 7 bases, with 14 bases between the two germline ends. This CDR3 has 12 residues. Germline V lookup: CDR1 SQVTM, CDR2 ANQGSEA. The CDR3 region is CSVSGTRGGYTF. The DNA for the CDR3 is TGCAGCGTTTCCGGGACCAGGGGTGGCTACACCTTC.

This rearrangement joins TRBV20-1 to TRBJ2-7; D uncertain. Germline V CDR1 and CDR2: DFQATT, SNEGSKA (reference sequence). Deletions cut 5 bases from V and 6 bases from J, with 11 bases between. There are 11 residues in the CDR3. CDR3 coding DNA: TGCAGTGCTGGGATTGCCGGCGAGCAGTACTTC. It translates to CSAGIAGEQYF.

The rearrangement links TRBV7-2 to TRBJ2-3; D possibly corresponds to TRBD2 (5 bases). Germline CDR1 reads SGHTA; CDR2 reads FQGNSA. The CDR3 totals 18 residues. V gave up 4 bases and J gave up 0 bases, with 20 bases separating them. DNA for the CDR3: TGTGCCAGCAGCTATTACACTAGATTAAGAGCTAGCACAGATACGCAGTATTTT. Its protein is CASSYYTRLRASTDTQYF.

V gene TRBV7-9 combines with J gene TRBJ2-2; D is uncertain. The CDR3 totals 13 residues. Germline V gene lookup returns CDR1 SEHNR and CDR2 FQNEAQ (reference sequence). V lost 5 bases, J lost 6 bases, and 10 bases lay in between. CDR3 loop: CASSPVPPGELFF. The CDR3, as DNA: TGTGCCAGCAGCCCGGTCCCCCCCGGGGAGCTGTTTTTT.

The chain combines TRBV25-1 with TRBJ1-5; no clear D gene. Between the trimmed V and J ends, which lost 3 bases and 7 bases, there was a span of 10 bases. Germline CDR1 MGHDK, CDR2 SYGVNS. CDR3 length: 13 amino acids. The CDR3 coding sequence is TGTGCCAGCAGTGACGGACCAGGACAGCCCCAGCATTTT. Protein product: CASSDGPGQPQHF.

The CDR3 region has the DNA TGTGCCTGGAGGTTCGGCGGGGGGAGCACAGATACGCAGTATTTT. Its translation is CAWRFGGGSTDTQYF. The chain links TRBV30 to TRBJ2-3; TRBD2 matches at 8 bases. The CDR3 is made up of 15 amino acids. Germline CDR1 reads GTSNPN; CDR2 reads SVGIG (reference sequence). The V gene end was trimmed by 3 bases and the J gene end by 0 bases; junction bases not matched to a gene: 5. The variable domain in full, with the rest retrieved from reference TRBV30 and TRBJ2-3, is SQTIHQWPATLVQPVGSPLSLECTVEGTSNPNLYWYRQAAGRGLQLLFYSVGIGQISSEVPQNLSASRPQDRQFILSSKKLLLSDSGFYLCAWRFGGGSTDTQYFGPGTRLTVL.

The chain carries TRBV21-1 and TRBJ2-7. TRBV21-1 is shown as a pseudogene. CDR3 length equals 8 residues. In nucleotides, the CDR3 is TGTGCCAGCAGAAGGACCTACTTC. Translating it yields CASRRTYF.

V and J are TRBV29-1 and TRBJ1-1, with unresolved D. The CDR3 length is 12 residues. Trimming left V 6 bases short and J 5 bases short, with 13 bases between. Per the germline V gene, CDR1 is SQVTM and CDR2 is ANQGSEA. The CDR3 DNA reads TGCAGCGTATCCAAGGACCGAACTGAAGCTTTCTTT. It is translated as CSVSKDRTEAFF.

Here the CDR3 reads CSAREVPTSGGFTDTQYF. DNA of the CDR3: TGCAGTGCTAGAGAAGTCCCGACTAGCGGGGGGTTTACAGATACGCAGTATTTT. The chain carries TRBV20-1 and TRBJ2-3; 13 bases line up with TRBD2. Germline CDR1 is DFQATT and CDR2 is SNEGSKA (reference sequence). The CDR3 loop spans 18 amino acids. The V segment lost 0 bases and the J segment 3 bases; nucleotides outside the gene matches: 9.

This clonotype has a single count. The CDR3 DNA reads as TGTGCCAGCAGCCCAAGACCGGGACAGGGCGTGTGGGAGACCCAGTACTTC. Amino acid sequence: CASSPRPGQGVWETQYF. This rearrangement joins TRBV11-1 to TRBJ2-5; 9 bases agree with TRBD1. The V gene end was trimmed by 5 bases and the J gene end by 5 bases; junction bases not matched to a gene: 15. Germline CDR1 SGHAT, CDR2 FQDESV (reference sequence). The CDR3 is made up of 17 amino acids.

This chain links TRBV20-1 with TRBJ2-5, with 7 bases identical to TRBD2. Looked up from germline, CDR1 is DFQATT and CDR2 is SNEGSKA (reference sequence). The CDR3 runs to 15 residues. V trimming: 5 bases; J trimming: 5 bases; junction bases outside the gene matches: 14. The CDR3 sequence: CSAHNNGGSGETQYF. CDR3 sequence (DNA): TGCAGTGCTCATAACAACGGCGGGAGTGGGGAGACCCAGTACTTC.

The chain couples TRBV30 to TRBJ2-7, with a weak D call TRBD2 (5 bases). This CDR3 has 14 residues. Trimming removed 3 bases at V and 6 bases at J, with 18 bases between. Germline V lookup: CDR1 GTSNPN, CDR2 SVGIG (reference sequence). This CDR3 is CAWSDRVLGFEQYF. The DNA of the CDR3 is TGTGCCTGGAGCGACCGCGTACTAGGCTTCGAGCAGTACTTC.

This CDR3 is CASSIPGQTYNEQFF. The CDR3 nucleotides read TGTGCCAGTAGTATACCGGGACAGACCTACAATGAGCAGTTCTTC. J is TRBJ2-1 and V is TRBV19, with TRBD1 matching 7 bases. Germline V gene data show CDR1 as LNHDA and CDR2 as SQIVND (reference sequence). Trimming removed 2 bases from V and 2 bases from J; junction bases left unmatched: 3. The CDR3 length is 15 residues.

The chain recombines TRBV3-1 with TRBJ2-1; 8 positions agree with TRBD2. V lost 8 bases to trimming and J lost 6 bases; unmatched junction nucleotides: 18. Germline V CDR1 and CDR2: LGHDT, YNNKEL (reference sequence). The CDR3 has 17 residues. The CDR3 sequence: CASSRLAGAIMSNEQFF. The DNA for the CDR3 is TGTGCCAGCTCGCGGCTAGCGGGCGCGATAATGTCCAATGAGCAGTTCTTC.

The rearrangement links TRBV5-4 to TRBJ2-5; no firm D call. Germline V CDR1 and CDR2: SGHNT, YYREEE (reference sequence). V was shortened by 0 bases and J by 7 bases, with 7 bases between the two germline ends. CDR3 length equals 12 residues. CDR3: CASSLGQRTQYF. For the CDR3, the DNA is TGTGCCAGCAGCTTGGGACAAAGGACCCAGTACTTC.

The V and J genes are TRBV30 and TRBJ1-5; D perhaps matches TRBD1 (5 bases). The CDR3 consists of 14 residues. The ends were cut back, 2 bases at V and 6 bases at J, with 14 bases in the middle. Germline V gives CDR1 GTSNPN, CDR2 SVGIG (reference sequence). The CDR3 is CAWSKRDRGQPQHF. In nucleotides, the CDR3 is TGTGCCTGGAGTAAAAGGGACCGAGGTCAGCCCCAGCATTTT.

CDR3 in amino acids: CASSDGTNTEAFF. The CDR3 region has the DNA TGTGCCAGCAGCGATGGAACGAACACTGAAGCTTTCTTT. The chain combines TRBV5-8 with TRBJ1-1; D remains ambiguous. V lost 4 bases, J lost 1 base, and 8 bases lay in between. The CDR3 sequence is 13 residues long. CDR1 is SGHTS, CDR2 YDEGEE, per germline.

V is TRBV5-1 and J is TRBJ1-2; no definite D call. Germline V gene lookup returns CDR1 SGHRS and CDR2 YFSETQ. The CDR3 contains 15 residues. The ends were cut back, 0 bases at V and 4 bases at J, with 13 bases in the middle. The CDR3 DNA follows: TGCGCCAGCAGCTTGGATGCAAGCTCCGTCTATGGCTACACCTTC. It encodes CASSLDASSVYGYTF. The whole variable domain, filled in from reference TRBV5-1 and TRBJ1-2, reads KAGVTQTPRYLIKTRGQQVTLSCSPISGHRSVSWYQQTPGQGLQFLFEYFSETQRNKGNFPGRFSGRQFSNSRSEMNVSTLELGDSALYLCASSLDASSVYGYTFGSGTRLTVV.

The rearrangement uses TRBV7-9 and TRBJ1-6; D ambiguous. The V gene lost 1 base and the J gene lost 10 bases, with 5 bases spanning the gap. Per germline, CDR1 SEHNR and CDR2 FQNEAQ (reference sequence). The CDR3 length is 12 residues. The CDR3 loop reads CASSLDRSPLHF. Written as DNA, the CDR3 is TGTGCCAGCAGCTTAGACCGGTCACCCCTCCACTTT.

The chain is built from TRBV29-1 and TRBJ1-2; TRBD1 matches at 8 bases. Germline V gene lookup returns CDR1 SQVTM and CDR2 ANQGSEA. The CDR3 is 11 residues long. The trim removed 7 bases at V and 8 bases at J, leaving 6 bases unmatched. DNA of the CDR3: TGCAGCGCATGGGACAGGCAGGGCTACACCTTC. Amino acids: CSAWDRQGYTF.

The genes are TRBV20-1 and TRBJ2-1; 8 bases map to TRBD1. CDR3 length equals 16 residues. Germline CDR1 is DFQATT and CDR2 is SNEGSKA (reference sequence). The CDR3 nucleotides are TGCAGAGCCAGCCCAGGGGGCGCCGAGGGTTGGAATGAGCAGTTCTTC. Protein sequence: CRASPGGAEGWNEQFF.

The chain recombines TRBV30 with TRBJ1-2, with D perhaps matching TRBD1 (5 bases). The germline V gene has CDR1 GTSNPN and CDR2 SVGIG (reference sequence). The V end was cut by 5 bases, the J end by 0 bases, with 10 bases between. The CDR3 is 13 residues long. CDR3 residues: CAWDRSPNYGYTF. The CDR3 coding sequence is TGTGCCTGGGACAGATCTCCTAACTATGGCTACACCTTC.